This TCR beta chain originates from a study of T cell responses to AZD1222 COVID-19 vaccine. Whole-study findings and limits: Nearly half of spike-specific TCRs reportedly target variant regions that are unmutated in the B.1.351 and B.1.1.7 variants.

This CDR3 spans 14 amino acids. V was clipped by 8 bases and J by 6 bases, with 17 bases between them. CDR1 is LNHDA, CDR2 SQIVND, per germline (reference sequence). Only in-frame clones appear in the TCRdb table, and some are missing; sequencing was by immunoSEQ multiplex PCR. The table lists about 110,000 clones, approximately 90% of them singletons, with approximately 4.7% in the top ten. Turning to this clone: No antigen is known for it.

The rearrangement links TRBV19 to TRBJ2-1; D tentatively fits TRBD1 or TRBD2 (5 bases each). The sequence was obtained from an adult in good health. Sequenced material: peripheral blood, taken on day 0 of AZD1222 vaccination. The CDR3 loop reads CASEGQPRGNEQFF. CDR3 DNA: TGTGCCAGTGAAGGACAACCCCGGGGCAATGAGCAGTTCTTC.